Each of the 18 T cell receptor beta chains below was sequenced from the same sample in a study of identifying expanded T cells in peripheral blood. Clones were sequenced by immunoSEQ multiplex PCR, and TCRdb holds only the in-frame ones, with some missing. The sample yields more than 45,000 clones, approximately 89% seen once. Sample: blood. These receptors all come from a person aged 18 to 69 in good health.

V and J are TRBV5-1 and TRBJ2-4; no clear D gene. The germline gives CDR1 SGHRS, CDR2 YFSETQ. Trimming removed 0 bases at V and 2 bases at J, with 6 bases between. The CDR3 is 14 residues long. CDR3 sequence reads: CASSLGGSKNIQYF. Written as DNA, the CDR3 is TGCGCCAGCAGCTTGGGCGGATCCAAAAACATTCAGTACTTC.

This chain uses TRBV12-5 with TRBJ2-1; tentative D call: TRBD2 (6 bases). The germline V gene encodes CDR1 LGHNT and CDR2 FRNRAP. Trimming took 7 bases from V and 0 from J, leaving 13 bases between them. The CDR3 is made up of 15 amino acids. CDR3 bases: TGTGCTAGTGCTTTAGGGGACTTCTCCTACAATGAGCAGTTCTTC. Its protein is CASALGDFSYNEQFF.

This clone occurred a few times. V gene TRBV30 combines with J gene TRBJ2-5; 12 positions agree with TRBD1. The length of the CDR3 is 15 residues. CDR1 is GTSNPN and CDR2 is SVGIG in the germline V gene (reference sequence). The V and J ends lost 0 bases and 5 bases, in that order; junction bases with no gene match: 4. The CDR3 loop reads CAWSVGTGGFETQYF. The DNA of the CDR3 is TGTGCCTGGAGTGTAGGGACAGGGGGCTTCGAGACCCAGTACTTC.

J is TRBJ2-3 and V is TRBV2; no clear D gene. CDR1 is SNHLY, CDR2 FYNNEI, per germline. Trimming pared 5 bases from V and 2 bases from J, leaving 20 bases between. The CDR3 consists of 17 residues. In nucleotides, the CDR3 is TGTGCCAGCAGTTACATACCGAGCACAGATTCCACAGATACGCAGTATTTT. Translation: CASSYIPSTDSTDTQYF.

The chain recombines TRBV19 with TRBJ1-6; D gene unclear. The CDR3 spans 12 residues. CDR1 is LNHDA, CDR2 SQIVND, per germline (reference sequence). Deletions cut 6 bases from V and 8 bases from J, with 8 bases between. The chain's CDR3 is CASSNFDSPLHF. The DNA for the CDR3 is TGTGCCAGTAGCAACTTTGATTCACCCCTCCACTTT.

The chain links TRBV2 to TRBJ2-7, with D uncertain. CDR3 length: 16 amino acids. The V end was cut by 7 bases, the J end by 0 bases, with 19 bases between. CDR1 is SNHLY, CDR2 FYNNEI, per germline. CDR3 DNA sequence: TGTGCCAGCACCAGGACCGCTCGCCTGAGCTCCTACGAGCAGTACTTC. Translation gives CASTRTARLSSYEQYF.

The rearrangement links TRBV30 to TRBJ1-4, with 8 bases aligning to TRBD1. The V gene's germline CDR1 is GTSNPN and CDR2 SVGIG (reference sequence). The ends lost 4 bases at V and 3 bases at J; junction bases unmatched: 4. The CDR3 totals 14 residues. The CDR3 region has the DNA TGTGCCTGGAATAGGGGACAGGCTAATGAAAAACTGTTTTTT. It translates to CAWNRGQANEKLFF.

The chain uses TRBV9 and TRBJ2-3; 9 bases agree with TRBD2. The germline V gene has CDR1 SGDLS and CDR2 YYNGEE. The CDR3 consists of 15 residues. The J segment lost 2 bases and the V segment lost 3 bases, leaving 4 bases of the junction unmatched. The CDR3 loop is CASSAGLALTDTQYF. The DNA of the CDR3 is TGTGCCAGCAGCGCGGGACTAGCTCTCACAGATACGCAGTATTTT.

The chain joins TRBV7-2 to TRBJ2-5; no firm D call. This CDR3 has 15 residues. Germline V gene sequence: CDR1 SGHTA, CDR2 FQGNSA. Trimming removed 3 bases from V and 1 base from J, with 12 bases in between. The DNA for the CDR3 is TGTGCCAGCAGCTTTTACCCGGGCAGCCAAGAGACCCAGTACTTC. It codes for CASSFYPGSQETQYF.

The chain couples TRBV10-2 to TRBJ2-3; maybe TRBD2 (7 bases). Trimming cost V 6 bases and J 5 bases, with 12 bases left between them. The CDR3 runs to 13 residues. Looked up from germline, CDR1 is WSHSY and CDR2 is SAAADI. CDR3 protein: CASRGGGVDTQYF. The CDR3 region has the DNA TGCGCCAGCAGAGGGGGGGGTGTAGATACGCAGTATTTT.

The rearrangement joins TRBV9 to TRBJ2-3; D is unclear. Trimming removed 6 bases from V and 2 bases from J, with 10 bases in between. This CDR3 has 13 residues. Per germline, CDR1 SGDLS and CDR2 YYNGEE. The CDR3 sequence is CASTPPYTDTQYF. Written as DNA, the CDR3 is TGTGCCAGCACCCCTCCGTACACAGATACGCAGTATTTT. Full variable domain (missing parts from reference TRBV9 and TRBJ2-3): DSGVTQTPKHLITATGQRVTLRCSPRSGDLSVYWYQQSLDQGLQFLIQYYNGEERAKGNILERFSAQQFPDLHSELNLSSLELGDSALYFCASTPPYTDTQYFGPGTRLTVL.

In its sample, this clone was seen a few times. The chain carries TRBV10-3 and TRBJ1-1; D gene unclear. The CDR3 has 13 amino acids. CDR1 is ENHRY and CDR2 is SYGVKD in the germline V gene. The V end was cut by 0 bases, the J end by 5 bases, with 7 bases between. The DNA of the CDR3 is TGTGCCATCAGTGAGTCGGAGGGAACTGAAGCTTTCTTT. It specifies CAISESEGTEAFF.

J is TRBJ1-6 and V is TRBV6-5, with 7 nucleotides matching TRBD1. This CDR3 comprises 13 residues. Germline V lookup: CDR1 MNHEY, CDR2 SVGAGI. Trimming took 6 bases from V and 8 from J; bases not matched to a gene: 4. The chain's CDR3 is CASRTGDDSPLHF. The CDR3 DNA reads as TGTGCCAGCAGAACAGGGGATGATTCACCCCTCCACTTT.

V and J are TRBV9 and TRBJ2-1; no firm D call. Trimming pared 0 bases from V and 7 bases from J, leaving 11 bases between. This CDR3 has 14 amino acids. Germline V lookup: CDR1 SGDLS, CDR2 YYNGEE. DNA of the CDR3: TGTGCCAGCAGCGTAGGAGGCATTCTGAATGAGCAGTTCTTC. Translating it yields CASSVGGILNEQFF.

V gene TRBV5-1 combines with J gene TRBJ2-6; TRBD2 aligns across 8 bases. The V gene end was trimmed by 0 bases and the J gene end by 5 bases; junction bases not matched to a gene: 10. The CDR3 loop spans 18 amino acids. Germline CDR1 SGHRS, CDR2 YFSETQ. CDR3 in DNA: TGCGCCAGCAGCTTGGCCACTAGCGGATTTTTTAGGGCCAACGTCCTGACTTTC. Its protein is CASSLATSGFFRANVLTF.

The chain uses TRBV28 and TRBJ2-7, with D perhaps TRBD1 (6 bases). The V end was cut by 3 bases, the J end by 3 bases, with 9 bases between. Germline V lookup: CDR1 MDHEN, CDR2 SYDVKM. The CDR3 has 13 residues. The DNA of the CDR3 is TGTGCCAGCAGTTTCGTCAGGGGCTACGAGCAGTACTTC. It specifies CASSFVRGYEQYF.

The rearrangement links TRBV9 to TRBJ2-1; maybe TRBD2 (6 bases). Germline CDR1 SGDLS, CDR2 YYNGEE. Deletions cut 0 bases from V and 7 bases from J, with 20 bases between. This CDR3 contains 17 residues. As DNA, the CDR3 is TGTGCCAGCAGCGTAGAAATCGTGCGGGACGACTCGAATGAGCAGTTCTTC. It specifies CASSVEIVRDDSNEQFF.

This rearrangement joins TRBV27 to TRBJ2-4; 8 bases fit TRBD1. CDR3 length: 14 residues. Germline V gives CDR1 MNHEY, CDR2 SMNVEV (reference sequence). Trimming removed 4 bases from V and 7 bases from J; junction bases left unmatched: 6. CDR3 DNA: TGTGCCAGCAGTTCCCCAAGACAGGGGAACATTCAGTACTTC. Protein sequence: CASSSPRQGNIQYF.